Shown below are 18 T cell receptor beta chains from a single sample sequenced in a study of T cells after yellow fever vaccination. In TCRdb, the 5' RACE reads were re-called with MiXCR into one record per CDR3 protein. The repertoire holds 250,000 to 400,000 distinct CDR3 sequences, 4.1% seen once, with just under 25% in the top ten. Source: PBMCs, taken 5 days after the yellow fever booster vaccination. These receptors were taken from a man aged 18 to 29 who received the YFV17D yellow fever vaccine.

This clonotype was counted at least ten times. CDR3 in DNA: TGTGCCAGCAGCGTAGCTGAGGGGATTATCTCTGGAAACACCATATATTTT. Translating gives CASSVAEGIISGNTIYF. This chain connects TRBV9 to TRBJ1-3; D may be TRBD1 (5 bases). The CDR3 runs 17 residues. Looked up from germline, CDR1 is SGDLS and CDR2 is YYNGEE. Trimming shortened V by 0 bases and J by 0 bases, and 13 bases separated the two germline ends.

This clonotype has at least ten counts. This chain uses TRBV7-8 with TRBJ1-2; no clear D gene. The CDR3 consists of 16 residues. V lost 5 bases and J lost 4, with 20 bases in between. The germline gives CDR1 SGHVS, CDR2 FQNEAQ. CDR3 in DNA: TGTGCCAGCAGCCCCAGCCTAGGCGGCGGATCCTATGGCTACACCTTC. It translates to CASSPSLGGGSYGYTF.

This clonotype has only a few counts. The J gene is TRBJ1-2, the V gene TRBV7-2, with a weak D call TRBD1 (5 bases). Germline V lookup: CDR1 SGHTA, CDR2 FQGNSA. The V end lost 4 bases, the J end lost 8 bases, and 17 bases lay between the germline ends. This CDR3 spans 14 amino acids. The CDR3 protein is CASSSGLLGGGYTF. The CDR3 nucleotides read TGTGCCAGCAGCTCGGGACTTCTTGGGGGGGGCTACACCTTC.

This clonotype was detected only a few times. The chain recombines TRBV6-5 with TRBJ1-1, with D possibly being TRBD1 (5 bases). V lost 2 bases to trimming and J lost 7 bases, with 11 bases between them. In germline, CDR1 is MNHEY, CDR2 SVGAGI. There are 13 residues in the CDR3. The CDR3 loop is CASSYGWGSEAFF. The DNA for the CDR3 is TGTGCCAGCAGTTACGGATGGGGCAGTGAAGCTTTCTTT.

The V and J genes are TRBV11-2 and TRBJ2-7, with a tentative D call TRBD2 (5 bases). Germline V gives CDR1 SGHAT, CDR2 FQNNGV. Trimming took 5 bases from V and 3 from J, leaving 20 bases between them. The CDR3 length is 16 residues. The DNA of the CDR3 is TGTGCCAGCAGCGTTGGACTGAACCCGAGCCACTACGAGCAGTACTTC. Amino acids: CASSVGLNPSHYEQYF.

This clonotype appeared many times. The V gene is TRBV4-3, the J gene TRBJ2-7; D gene uncertain. V lost 1 base and J lost 5, with 9 bases in between. The germline V gene encodes CDR1 LGHNA and CDR2 YSLEER. This CDR3 is built from 13 residues. In DNA form, the CDR3 reads TGCGCCAGCAGCCAAGGAAGTGAGGACGAGCAGTACTTC. Translation: CASSQGSEDEQYF.

This clonotype has a handful of counts. The chain carries TRBV7-8 and TRBJ2-7, with D tentatively TRBD2 (5 bases). V was shortened by 4 bases and J by 2 bases, with 21 bases between the two germline ends. CDR1 is SGHVS, CDR2 FQNEAQ, per germline. The CDR3 runs to 17 residues. DNA of the CDR3: TGTGCCAGCAGCTCCGCTGAAGGACTGCCCCGTCCCTACGAGCAGTACGTC. Translating it yields CASSSAEGLPRPYEQYV.

This clonotype was picked up many times. The DNA for the CDR3 is TGTGCCATCAGTGGAGCTAGCGGGAGCTCCTACGAGCAGTACTTC. It yields the protein CAISGASGSSYEQYF. V gene TRBV10-3 combines with J gene TRBJ2-7, with 10 bases fitting TRBD2. CDR1 ENHRY and CDR2 SYGVKD come from the germline V gene. The CDR3 has 15 amino acids. With V trimmed by 4 bases and J by 0 bases, 3 bases remained unmatched.

V and J are TRBV27 and TRBJ2-2; 8 bases fit TRBD1. J was trimmed by 8 bases and V by 1 base; bases with no gene match: 12. Germline V gene sequence: CDR1 MNHEY, CDR2 SMNVEV (reference sequence). The CDR3 consists of 17 residues. The CDR3 is CASSLFPPWTGRGELFF. The CDR3 DNA reads as TGTGCCAGCAGTTTATTCCCTCCGTGGACAGGGCGAGGGGAGCTGTTTTTT.

The J gene is TRBJ2-3, the V gene TRBV4-3; weak D call: TRBD1 (6 bases). The CDR3 has 16 amino acids. CDR1 is LGHNA and CDR2 is YSLEER in the germline V gene. V was pared by 1 base and J by 0 bases, with 11 bases between. CDR3 bases: TGCGCCAGCAGCCAAGTCCCAGGGGCAAGCACAGATACGCAGTATTTT. This encodes CASSQVPGASTDTQYF.

This clonotype was detected a few times. This sequence joins TRBV6-1 and TRBJ1-5; 7 bases line up with TRBD1. After removal of 6 bases from V and 7 bases from J, the junction contained 9 bases not matched to a gene. The germline V gene has CDR1 MNHNS and CDR2 SASEGT. The length of the CDR3 is 14 residues. CDR3 protein: CASRVTGSNQPQHF. CDR3 sequence (DNA): TGTGCCAGCAGGGTGACAGGGTCGAACCAGCCCCAGCATTTT.

The chain is built from TRBV7-3 and TRBJ2-3; possibly TRBD2 for D (7 bases). V was pared by 2 bases and J by 4 bases, with 13 bases between. CDR3 length: 15 residues. Germline CDR1 is SGHTA and CDR2 is FQGTGA. As DNA, the CDR3 is TGTGCCAGCAGCTTAGGGGGGGGCATCCCAGATACGCAGTATTTT. Translating it yields CASSLGGGIPDTQYF.

This clonotype came up many times. The chain links TRBV10-3 to TRBJ2-2; TRBD2 matches at 8 bases. V lost 8 bases and J lost 2; bases outside the gene matches: 4. The germline gives CDR1 ENHRY, CDR2 SYGVKD. The CDR3 runs to 14 residues. The CDR3 coding sequence is TGTGCCATCGGCCGGGGGGGTAACACCGGGGAGCTGTTTTTT. This sequence encodes CAIGRGGNTGELFF.

This clonotype was counted a few times. The chain uses TRBV29-1 and TRBJ2-3; 7 bases align to TRBD1. With 5 bases clipped from V and 2 bases from J, the junction kept 13 bases outside the gene matches. CDR3 length: 16 residues. Germline V gene sequence: CDR1 SQVTM, CDR2 ANQGSEA. DNA of the CDR3: TGCAGCGTTAGGACTTCCGGGACAGAATACACAGATACGCAGTATTTT. The encoded protein is CSVRTSGTEYTDTQYF.

This clonotype has just a few counts. The genes are TRBV27 and TRBJ2-1; D may be TRBD2 (6 bases). V dropped 5 bases and J dropped 5 bases, with 13 bases sitting between them. The CDR3 spans 14 residues. The germline CDR1 and CDR2 sequences are MNHEY and SMNVEV (reference sequence). CDR3 in DNA: TGTGCCAGCAGTGCAAGGGACTTGCACAATGAGCAGTTCTTC. Protein sequence: CASSARDLHNEQFF.

This clonotype was picked up many times. V is TRBV7-9 and J is TRBJ2-3; 7 bases agree with TRBD2. The CDR3 is 16 residues long. Germline CDR1 and CDR2: SEHNR and FQNEAQ (reference sequence). V gave up 1 base and J gave up 4 bases; unmatched junction bases: 8. CDR3 sequence (DNA): TGTGCCAGCAGCTTAGAATCCGGGGGGTTCCCAGATACGCAGTATTTT. Amino acids: CASSLESGGFPDTQYF.

This clonotype was seen more than once but under ten times. J is TRBJ1-1 and V is TRBV7-2; no clear D gene. Germline V gene sequence: CDR1 SGHTA, CDR2 FQGNSA. With 1 base removed from V and 0 bases from J, the gap between germline ends came to 6 bases. The CDR3 has 14 residues. CDR3 amino acids: CASSLGHLNTEAFF. The CDR3 DNA is TGTGCCAGCAGCTTAGGGCATCTGAACACTGAAGCTTTCTTT. The whole variable domain, remainder taken from reference TRBV7-2 and TRBJ1-1, is GAGVSQSPSNKVTEKGKDVELRCDPISGHTALYWYRQSLGQGLEFLIYFQGNSAPDKSGLPSDRFSAERTGGSVSTLTIQRTQQEDSAVYLCASSLGHLNTEAFFGQGTRLTVV.

Comment on this clonotype: Possible read error: a much larger clone is one base away. The V and J genes are TRBV9 and TRBJ2-7; D remains ambiguous. This CDR3 comprises 14 residues. Germline V CDR1 and CDR2: SGDLS, YYNGEE. The CDR3 coding sequence is TGTGCCAGCACCGTAGACGACGAAGGATACGAGCAGTACGTC. As protein: CASTVDDEGYEQYV.